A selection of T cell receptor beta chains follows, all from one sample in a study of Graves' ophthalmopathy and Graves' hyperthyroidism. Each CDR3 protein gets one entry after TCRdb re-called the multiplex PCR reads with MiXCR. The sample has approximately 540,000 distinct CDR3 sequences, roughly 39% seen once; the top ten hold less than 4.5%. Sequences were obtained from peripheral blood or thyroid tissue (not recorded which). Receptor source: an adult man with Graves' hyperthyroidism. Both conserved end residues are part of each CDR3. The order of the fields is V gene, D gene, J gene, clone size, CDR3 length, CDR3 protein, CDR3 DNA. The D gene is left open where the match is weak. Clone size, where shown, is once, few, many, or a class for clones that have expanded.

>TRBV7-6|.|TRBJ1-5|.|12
CASSSPPGHEHF
TGTGCCAGCAGCTCGCCCCCGGGACATGAGCATTTT
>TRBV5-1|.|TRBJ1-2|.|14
CASSLARTLDGYTF
TGCGCCAGCAGCTTGGCTCGAACGTTGGATGGCTACACCTTC
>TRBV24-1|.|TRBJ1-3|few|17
CATSDPSTGTSGNTIYF
TGTGCCACCAGTGACCCTTCGACAGGTACCTCTGGAAACACCATATATTTT
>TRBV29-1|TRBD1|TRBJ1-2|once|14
CSAWRDRGTYGYTF
TGCAGCGCTTGGAGGGACAGGGGTACCTATGGCTACACCTTC
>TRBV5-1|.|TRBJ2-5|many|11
CASSFVSAKDF
TGCGCCAGCAGCTTTGTAAGCGCCAAGGACTTC
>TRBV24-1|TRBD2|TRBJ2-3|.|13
CAAAREDTDTQYF
TGTGCCGCAGCGCGGGAGGACACAGATACGCAGTATTTT
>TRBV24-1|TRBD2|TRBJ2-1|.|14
CATRGTSGRNEQFF
TGTGCCACCAGGGGGACTAGCGGGAGAAATGAGCAGTTCTTC
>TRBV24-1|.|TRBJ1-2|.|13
CATSEDQGNGYTF
TGTGCCACCAGTGAGGATCAGGGGAATGGCTACACCTTC
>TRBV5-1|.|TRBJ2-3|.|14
CASSSSAGTDTQYF
TGCGCCAGCAGTTCAAGCGCAGGGACAGATACGCAGTATTTT
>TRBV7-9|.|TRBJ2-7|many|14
CASSSRGSGDEQYF
TGTGCCAGCAGCTCTCGAGGGTCGGGGGACGAGCAGTACTTC
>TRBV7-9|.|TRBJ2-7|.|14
CASSSLGSRSPHYF
TGTGCCAGCAGCTCCCTTGGGTCCAGGAGCCCCCATTACTTC
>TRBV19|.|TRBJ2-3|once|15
CASSLDRDYTDTQYF
TGTGCCAGTAGCCTGGACAGAGATTATACAGATACGCAGTATTTT
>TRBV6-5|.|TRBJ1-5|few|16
CASSAGSGYGNQPQHF
TGTGCCAGCAGTGCCGGATCCGGATACGGCAATCAGCCCCAGCATTTT
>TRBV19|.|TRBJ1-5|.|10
CASSISRLHF
TGTGCCAGTAGTATCAGCAGACTGCATTTT
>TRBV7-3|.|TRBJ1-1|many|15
CASSLKGGLDTEAFF
TGTGCCAGCAGCTTAAAAGGGGGGCTTGACACTGAAGCTTTCTTT
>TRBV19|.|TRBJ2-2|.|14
CASSIRGGTGELFF
TGTGCCAGTAGTATTAGGGGAGGCACCGGGGAGCTGTTTTTT
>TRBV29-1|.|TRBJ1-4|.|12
CSGVAGNEKLFF
TGCAGCGGTGTGGCGGGTAATGAAAAACTGTTTTTT
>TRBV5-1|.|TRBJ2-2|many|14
CASSLTGIAGELFF
TGCGCCAGCAGCTTGACAGGGATCGCCGGGGAGCTGTTTTTT
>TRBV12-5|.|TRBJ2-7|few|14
CASGPDVVGYEQYF
TGTGCTAGTGGACCGGACGTCGTCGGCTACGAGCAGTACTTC
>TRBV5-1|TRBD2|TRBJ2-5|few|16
CASSLFLSGFQETQYF
TGCGCCAGCAGCCTCTTCCTTAGCGGGTTTCAAGAGACCCAGTACTTC
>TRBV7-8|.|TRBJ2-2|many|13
CASSDRNAGELFF
TGTGCCAGCAGCGACCGGAATGCCGGGGAGCTGTTTTTT
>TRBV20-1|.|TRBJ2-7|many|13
CSARSPLVYEQYF
TGCAGTGCTCGATCCCCCCTGGTCTACGAGCAGTACTTC
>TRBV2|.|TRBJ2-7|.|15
CASKGAAQTSYEQYF
TGTGCCAGCAAAGGGGCAGCCCAGACTTCCTACGAGCAGTACTTC
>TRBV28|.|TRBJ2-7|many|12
CASSSSFYEQYF
TGTGCCAGCAGTTCCTCCTTCTACGAGCAGTACTTC
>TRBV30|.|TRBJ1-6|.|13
CARGRGRNSPLHF
TGTGCCAGGGGCCGGGGTCGCAATTCACCCCTCCACTTT
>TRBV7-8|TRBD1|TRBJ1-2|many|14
CASSQDRERYGYTF
TGTGCCAGCAGCCAAGACAGGGAACGGTATGGCTACACCTTC
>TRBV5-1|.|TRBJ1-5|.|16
CASSPSPGGGQETQHF
TGTGCCAGCAGCCCTAGCCCTGGGGGCGGACAAGAGACCCAGCATTTT
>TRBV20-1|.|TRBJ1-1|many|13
CSARPPGNTEAFF
TGCAGTGCTAGGCCCCCCGGGAACACTGAAGCTTTCTTT
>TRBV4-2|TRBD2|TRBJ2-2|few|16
CASSYGTSGNTGELFF
TGTGCCAGCAGCTACGGGACTAGCGGGAACACCGGGGAGCTGTTTTTT
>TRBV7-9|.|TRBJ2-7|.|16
CASSLDRGMYSYEQYF
TGTGCCAGCAGCTTAGATCGGGGGATGTACTCCTACGAGCAGTACTTC
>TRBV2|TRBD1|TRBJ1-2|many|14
CASRVQGANYGYTF
TGTGCCAGCAGGGTTCAGGGGGCCAACTATGGCTACACCTTC
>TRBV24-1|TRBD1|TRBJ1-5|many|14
CATSPGQGYQPQHF
TGTGCCACCAGTCCGGGACAGGGCTATCAGCCCCAGCATTTT
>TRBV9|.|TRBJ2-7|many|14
CASSVGGRPYEQYF
TGTGCCAGCAGCGTAGGCGGCAGGCCCTACGAGCAGTACTTC
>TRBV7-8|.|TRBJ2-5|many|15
CASSLVAEGQETQYF
TGTGCCAGCAGCTTAGTGGCCGAAGGGCAAGAGACCCAGTACTTC
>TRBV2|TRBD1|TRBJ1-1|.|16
CASSPRTGGVNTEAFF
TGTGCCAGCAGTCCCAGGACAGGGGGTGTGAACACTGAAGCTTTCTTT
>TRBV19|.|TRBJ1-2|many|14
CASSIPGGLYGYTF
TGTGCCAGTAGTATACCCGGGGGGCTCTATGGCTACACCTTC
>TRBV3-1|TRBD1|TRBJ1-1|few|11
CASSYRGEAFF
TGTGCCAGCAGCTACAGGGGGGAAGCTTTCTTT
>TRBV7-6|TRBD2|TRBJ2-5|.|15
CASSLETAGGETQYF
TGTGCCAGCAGCTTAGAAACAGCGGGGGGAGAGACCCAGTACTTC
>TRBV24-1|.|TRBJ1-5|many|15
CATSPQGEGNQPQHF
TGTGCCACCAGTCCACAGGGTGAAGGCAATCAGCCCCAGCATTTT
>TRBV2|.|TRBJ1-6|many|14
CASKEGSYNSPLHF
TGTGCCAGCAAGGAGGGAAGTTATAATTCACCCCTCCACTTT
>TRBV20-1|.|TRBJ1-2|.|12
CSARDGGDGYTF
TGCAGTGCTAGGGACGGGGGAGATGGCTACACCTTC
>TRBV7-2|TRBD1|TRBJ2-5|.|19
CASSLLASRQGSLRETQYF
TGTGCCAGCAGCTTGTTAGCGTCTAGACAGGGTAGTTTAAGAGAGACCCAGTACTTC
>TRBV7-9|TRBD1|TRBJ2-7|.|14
CASSRDRGFSEQYF
TGTGCCAGCAGCCGGGACAGGGGGTTTTCCGAGCAGTACTTC